This TCR beta chain emerged from a study of blood T cell repertoires in COVID-19. Study details: Some COVID-19 samples were acute and others convalescent; all came from the United States, Italy and Spain.

Sequencing was performed with immunoSEQ multiplex PCR; in TCRdb, only in-frame clones are kept and a portion is missing. The table shows some 200,000 clones, with about 81% occurring only once. With 4 bases clipped from V and 9 bases from J, the junction kept 8 bases outside the gene matches. In germline, CDR1 is SGDLS, CDR2 YYNGEE. The CDR3 has 15 amino acids. The clonotype originates from a woman in her 70s with COVID-19, enrolled during active disease. The chain has TRBV9 and TRBJ2-1, with 12 bases aligning to TRBD2. The specimen sequenced was peripheral blood. The CDR3 loop reads CASSPSSGRALEQFF. DNA of the CDR3: TGTGCCAGCAGCCCATCTAGCGGGAGGGCCCTTGAGCAGTTCTTC. The whole variable domain, remainder taken from reference TRBV9 and TRBJ2-1, is DSGVTQTPKHLITATGQRVTLRCSPRSGDLSVYWYQQSLDQGLQFLIQYYNGEERAKGNILERFSAQQFPDLHSELNLSSLELGDSALYFCASSPSSGRALEQFFGPGTRLTVL.